This T cell receptor (beta chain) is from a study of blood T cells in healthy people across ages. Across the whole study: Researchers report that template switching captured about one barcoded beta molecule per two T cells.

Together with a sample-barcoded 5' primer, a J-beta primer mix was included in a second PCR lasting roughly 6 to 12 cycles. MiXCR, run by TCRdb on the 5' RACE reads, gives a single entry per CDR3 protein. Here the sample spans 700,000 or so distinct CDR3 sequences, 22% being singletons. This clonotype was seen a handful of times. Input material: blood. This receptor was identified in a man between 65 and 85 years old in good health.

The CDR3 sequence is CASSFGQATGRETQYF. The CDR3 region has the DNA TGCGCCAGCAGCTTCGGACAGGCTACAGGGAGAGAGACCCAGTACTTC. The chain couples TRBV5-1 to TRBJ2-5; 7 nucleotides align to TRBD1. The V gene end was trimmed by 2 bases and the J gene end by 4 bases; junction bases not matched to a gene: 11. Per the germline V gene, CDR1 is SGHRS and CDR2 is YFSETQ. The CDR3 runs to 16 residues.